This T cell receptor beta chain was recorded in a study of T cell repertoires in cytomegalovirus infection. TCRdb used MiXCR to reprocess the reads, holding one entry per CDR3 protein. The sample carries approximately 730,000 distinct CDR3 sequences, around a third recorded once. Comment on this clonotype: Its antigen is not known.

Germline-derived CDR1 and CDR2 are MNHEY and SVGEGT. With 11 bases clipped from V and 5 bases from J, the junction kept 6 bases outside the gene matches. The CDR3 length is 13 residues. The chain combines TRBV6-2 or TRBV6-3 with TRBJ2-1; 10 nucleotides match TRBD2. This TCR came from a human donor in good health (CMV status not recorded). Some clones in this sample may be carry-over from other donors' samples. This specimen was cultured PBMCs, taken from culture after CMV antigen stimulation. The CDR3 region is CASERGGHNEQFF. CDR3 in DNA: TGTGCCTCCGAGCGGGGGGGCCACAATGAGCAGTTCTTC.